These 16 T cell receptor beta chains share one sample of origin, sequenced in a study of monozygotic twins with inflammatory bowel disease (dated by TCRdb to between 2018 and 2021). Libraries were made using 5' RACE. TCRdb names Illumina HiSeq 2500 as the instrument used. The reads underwent TCRdb reprocessing, giving one record for each CDR3 protein sequence and no DNA. This sample's records show more than 350,000 distinct CDR3 sequences. The ten largest clones add up to 2.4% of the sample. Sequencing was carried out using blood. These receptors all stem from a human donor with ulcerative colitis or Crohn's disease, or a healthy co-twin of an affected twin (not recorded which).

The CDR3: CASSLESASWYAFF. The chain employs TRBV5-1 and TRBJ1-1. Germline V lookup: CDR1 SGHRS, CDR2 YFSETQ. The CDR3 runs 14 residues.

V is TRBV5-6 and J is TRBJ2-7; as DNA is missing, the TRBD1 call by TCRdb cannot be tested. Germline values: CDR1 SGHDT, CDR2 YYEEEE. This CDR3 comprises 15 residues. The CDR3 is CASSLLWQGAYEQYF.

This chain uses TRBV28 with TRBJ2-4. The CDR3 is 11 amino acids. Germline CDR1 MDHEN, CDR2 SYDVKM. CDR3 amino acids: CASSSTNIQYF.

The V call is TRBV9, the J call TRBJ1-1; TCRdb returns TRBD1, unconfirmable since there is no DNA. Germline V gives CDR1 SGDLS, CDR2 YYNGEE. The CDR3 extends over 13 amino acids. The CDR3 loop reads CASSVQGNTEAFF.

V and J are TRBV7-6 and TRBJ2-5. Germline values: CDR1 SGHVS, CDR2 FNYEAQ. The CDR3 loop spans 13 amino acids. CDR3 amino acids: CASSFNVKETQYF.

This CDR3 reads CASRTASAEGSPLHF. The chain links TRBV28 to TRBJ1-6. The CDR3 runs to 15 residues. Germline lookup yields CDR1 MDHEN and CDR2 SYDVKM.

The gene calls are TRBV5-1 and TRBJ1-3; as DNA is missing, the TRBD1 call by TCRdb cannot be tested. The germline gives CDR1 SGHRS, CDR2 YFSETQ. This CDR3 comprises 14 residues. The CDR3 here is CASSLGTEGNTIYF.

The chain has TRBV20-1 and TRBJ2-7; TCRdb indicates TRBD2, and absent DNA this call remains unverified. The germline V gene encodes CDR1 DFQATT and CDR2 SNEGSKA (reference sequence). The CDR3 spans 13 residues. CDR3 sequence: CSATPSGTYEQYF.

The rearrangement uses TRBV4-2 and TRBJ2-7; the D call of TRBD2 rests on TCRdb alone, since no DNA is present to check it. Germline assignment: CDR1 LGHNA and CDR2 YNFKEQ. The CDR3 is 15 amino acids. This CDR3 is CASSQVSRGGYEQYF.

This chain links TRBV25-1 with TRBJ2-3. CDR1 and CDR2 (germline): MGHDK, SYGVNS. CDR3 length equals 12 residues. The CDR3 region is CASSVSGDTQYF.

V is TRBV7-9 and J is TRBJ2-5; TCRdb's D gene call, TRBD2, goes unchecked for lack of DNA. Germline V gene sequence: CDR1 SEHNR, CDR2 FQNEAQ (reference sequence). The CDR3 contains 16 residues. CDR3 sequence reads: CASSLNLRERQETQYF. Complete variable domain (other parts from reference TRBV7-9 and TRBJ2-5): DTGVSQNPRHKITKRGQNVTFRCDPISEHNRLYWYRQTLGQGPEFLTYFQNEAQLEKSRLLSDRFSAERPKGSFSTLEIQRTEQGDSAMYLCASSLNLRERQETQYFGPGTRLLVL.

This chain joins TRBV7-6 and TRBJ2-1; absent DNA, TCRdb's TRBD1 call cannot be checked. This CDR3 has 18 amino acids. Per the germline V gene, CDR1 is SGHVS and CDR2 is FNYEAQ. The CDR3: CASSHAPSRAEDYNEQFF.

CDR3: CSARGQGLEKLFF. The chain employs TRBV20-1 and TRBJ1-4; the TCRdb D gene call, TRBD1, has no DNA to confirm it. This CDR3 region has 13 residues. CDR1 and CDR2 from the germline V gene are DFQATT and SNEGSKA (reference sequence).

This sequence joins TRBV18 and TRBJ2-7; the D call from TCRdb, TRBD2, cannot be confirmed without DNA. Germline-derived CDR1 and CDR2 are KGHSH and LQKENI. This CDR3 is built from 18 residues. This CDR3 reads CASSRPPGLAGDAYEQYF.

The chain recombines TRBV7-2 with TRBJ1-4; TCRdb designates TRBD1, a call that cannot be tested without DNA. The CDR3 consists of 16 residues. CDR1 is SGHTA and CDR2 is FQGNSA in the germline V gene. CDR3 amino acids: CASSLTPAGGVGKLFF.

The chain uses TRBV2 and TRBJ2-7; TCRdb's D gene call, TRBD1, goes unchecked for lack of DNA. In germline, CDR1 is SNHLY, CDR2 FYNNEI. The CDR3 covers 14 residues. CDR3 amino acids: CASRDIAGAYEQYF.